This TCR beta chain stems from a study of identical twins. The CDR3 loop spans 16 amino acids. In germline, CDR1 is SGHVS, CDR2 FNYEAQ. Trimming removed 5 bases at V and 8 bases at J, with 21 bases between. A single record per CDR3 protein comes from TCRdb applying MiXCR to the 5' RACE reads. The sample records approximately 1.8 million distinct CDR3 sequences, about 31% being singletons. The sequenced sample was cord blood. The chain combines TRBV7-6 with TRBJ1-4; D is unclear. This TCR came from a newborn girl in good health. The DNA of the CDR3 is TGTGCCAGCAGCCCAAGGTCAACTTCCTACGTGGAAAAACTGTTTTTT. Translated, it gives CASSPRSTSYVEKLFF. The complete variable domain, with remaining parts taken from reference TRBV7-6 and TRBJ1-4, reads GAGVSQSPRYKVTKRGQDVALRCDPISGHVSLYWYRQALGQGPEFLTYFNYEAQQDKSGLPNDRFSAERPEGSISTLTIQRTEQRDSAMYRCASSPRSTSYVEKLFFGSGTQLSVL.